Shown below are 13 T cell receptor beta chains from a single sample sequenced in a study of blood T cell repertoires in COVID-19. Here immunoSEQ multiplex PCR was the method, and the copy in TCRdb shows in-frame clones only, minus some. This sample carries under 75,000 clones, about nine tenths of them seen once, and the ten largest clones take roughly 2%. The specimen sequenced was peripheral blood. All receptors come from a man between 25 and 39 years old with acute or convalescent COVID-19.

The chain has TRBV7-9 and TRBJ2-1, with 9 bases fitting TRBD2. J was trimmed by 1 base and V by 1 base; bases with no gene match: 2. Germline CDR1 SEHNR, CDR2 FQNEAQ (reference sequence). The CDR3 spans 16 residues. The CDR3 here is CASSLVAGVSYNEQFF. The CDR3 region has the DNA TGTGCCAGCAGCTTAGTAGCGGGGGTTTCCTACAATGAGCAGTTCTTC.

The chain recombines TRBV4-3 with TRBJ1-4; D gene unclear. V was clipped by 4 bases and J by 8 bases, with 14 bases between them. The germline V gene has CDR1 LGHNA and CDR2 YSLEER. The CDR3 has 14 amino acids. CDR3 DNA sequence: TGCGCCAGCAGCCGTCGGGTAGGAGGAGAAAAACTGTTTTTT. Translating gives CASSRRVGGEKLFF.

The rearrangement links TRBV27 to TRBJ2-7, with D possibly being TRBD2 (5 bases). The ends were cut back, 7 bases at V and 4 bases at J, with 20 bases in the middle. Germline CDR1 MNHEY, CDR2 SMNVEV (reference sequence). This CDR3 comprises 15 residues. CDR3 amino acids: CASNLGGSALYEQYV. The CDR3, as DNA: TGTGCCAGCAATCTGGGCGGTAGCGCTCTATACGAGCAGTACGTC.

This clone was seen only once. The genes are TRBV10-2 and TRBJ2-3; 10 bases are shared with TRBD1. J gave up 2 bases and V 6 bases, and 11 bases lay outside the gene matches. Germline CDR1 is WSHSY and CDR2 is SAAADI. The CDR3 is 17 residues long. The DNA of the CDR3 is TGCGCCAGCAGATCCCAACCGGGACAGGGGCACACAGATACGCAGTATTTT. Residues: CASRSQPGQGHTDTQYF.

The V and J genes are TRBV29-1 and TRBJ1-5; D is unresolved. V lost 6 bases and J lost 3, with 9 bases in between. Germline V gives CDR1 SQVTM, CDR2 ANQGSEA. CDR3 size: 12 residues. For the CDR3, the DNA is TGCAGCGTCGGTGAGGCCAATCAGCCCCAGCATTTT. Translating it yields CSVGEANQPQHF.

This clone was seen only a few times. The chain links TRBV5-1 to TRBJ1-1, with no clear D. Trimming left V 1 base short and J 8 bases short, with 15 bases between. The CDR3 length is 14 residues. From germline, CDR1 is SGHRS and CDR2 YFSETQ. CDR3: CASSLIGGPEEAFF. As DNA, the CDR3 is TGCGCCAGCAGCTTGATCGGAGGGCCCGAGGAAGCTTTCTTT.

The chain has TRBV5-4 and TRBJ1-6; 9 nucleotides match TRBD1. Germline CDR1 is SGHNT and CDR2 is YYREEE (reference sequence). This CDR3 has 16 amino acids. V trimming: 0 bases; J trimming: 8 bases; junction bases outside the gene matches: 6. CDR3 region: CASSLATGTGYSPLHF. CDR3 DNA: TGTGCCAGCAGCTTGGCTACCGGGACAGGGTATTCACCCCTCCACTTT.

V gene TRBV7-2 combines with J gene TRBJ1-3; weak D call: TRBD1 (6 bases). The length of the CDR3 is 14 residues. The V end lost 4 bases, the J end lost 4 bases, and 11 bases lay between the germline ends. Germline V gene lookup returns CDR1 SGHTA and CDR2 FQGNSA. For the CDR3, the DNA is TGTGCCAGCAGCTCTACAGGGCTCGGAAACACCATATATTTT. It specifies CASSSTGLGNTIYF. Supplemented by reference TRBV7-2 and TRBJ1-3, the full variable domain reads GAGVSQSPSNKVTEKGKDVELRCDPISGHTALYWYRQSLGQGLEFLIYFQGNSAPDKSGLPSDRFSAERTGGSVSTLTIQRTQQEDSAVYLCASSSTGLGNTIYFGEGSWLTVV.

The chain uses TRBV5-1 and TRBJ2-7, with 7 positions matching TRBD1. CDR3 size: 14 residues. The germline gives CDR1 SGHRS, CDR2 YFSETQ. The trim removed 2 bases at V and 0 bases at J, leaving 2 bases unmatched. CDR3 protein: CASSLAGGSYEQYV. CDR3 in DNA: TGCGCCAGCAGCTTAGCAGGGGGCTCCTACGAGCAGTACGTC.

The chain couples TRBV9 to TRBJ1-2; D gene unclear. Per germline, CDR1 SGDLS and CDR2 YYNGEE. This CDR3 is 13 amino acids long. V was cut by 6 bases and J by 8 bases, with 17 bases left in between. CDR3 in DNA: TGTGCCAGCAATGTCGGTTCGGGGATCGGCTACACCTTC. Protein sequence: CASNVGSGIGYTF.

The rearrangement joins TRBV5-4 to TRBJ1-2; D gene ambiguous. V dropped 2 bases and J dropped 5 bases, with 10 bases sitting between them. Germline V lookup: CDR1 SGHNT, CDR2 YYREEE (reference sequence). The CDR3 consists of 13 residues. CDR3 sequence reads: CASSFSVVYGYTF. The CDR3 nucleotides are TGTGCCAGCAGCTTTTCGGTTGTATATGGCTACACCTTC.

This chain links TRBV25-1 with TRBJ1-5, with D possibly TRBD1 on 5 matching bases. This CDR3 region has 18 residues. The germline V and J ends were trimmed by 5 bases and 0 bases, with 20 bases remaining between them. Germline V gives CDR1 MGHDK, CDR2 SYGVNS. The CDR3 DNA reads TGTGCCAGCAGTCGTGGCCCGTGGGGCTACTATAGCAATCAGCCCCAGCATTTT. This sequence encodes CASSRGPWGYYSNQPQHF.

This clone was counted a few times. This chain links TRBV19 with TRBJ1-2, with a possible D match to TRBD1 (6 bases). The CDR3 sequence is 12 residues long. Germline V gene sequence: CDR1 LNHDA, CDR2 SQIVND (reference sequence). Trimming removed 7 bases from V and 7 bases from J, with 13 bases in between. The CDR3 reads CASTRTVGGYTF. CDR3 sequence (DNA): TGTGCCAGTACCAGGACAGTGGGTGGCTACACCTTC. The full variable domain, rest sourced from reference TRBV19 and TRBJ1-2, is DGGITQSPKYLFRKEGQNVTLSCEQNLNHDAMYWYRQDPGQGLRLIYYSQIVNDFQKGDIAEGYSVSREKKESFPLTVTSAQKNPTAFYLCASTRTVGGYTFGSGTRLTVV.